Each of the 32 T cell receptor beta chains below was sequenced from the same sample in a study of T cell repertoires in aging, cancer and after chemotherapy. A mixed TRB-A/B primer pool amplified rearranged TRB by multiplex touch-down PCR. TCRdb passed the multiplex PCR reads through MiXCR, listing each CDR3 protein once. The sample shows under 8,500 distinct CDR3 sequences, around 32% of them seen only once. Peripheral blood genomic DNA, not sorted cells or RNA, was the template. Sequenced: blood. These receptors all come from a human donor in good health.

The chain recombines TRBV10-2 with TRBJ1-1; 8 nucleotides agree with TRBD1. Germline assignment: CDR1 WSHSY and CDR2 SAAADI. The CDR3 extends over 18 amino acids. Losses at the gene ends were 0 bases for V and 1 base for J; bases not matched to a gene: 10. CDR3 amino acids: CASSESRRGLYENTEAFF. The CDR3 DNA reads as TGCGCCAGCAGTGAGTCGCGCAGGGGGCTTTACGAGAACACTGAAGCTTTCTTT.

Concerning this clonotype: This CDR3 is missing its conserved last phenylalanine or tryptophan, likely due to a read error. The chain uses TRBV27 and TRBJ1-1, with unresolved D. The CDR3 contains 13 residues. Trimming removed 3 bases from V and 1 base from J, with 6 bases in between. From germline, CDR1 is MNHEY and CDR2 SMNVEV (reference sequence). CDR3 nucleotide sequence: TGTGCCAGCAGTTTGGGCAGGAACACTGAAGCTTTCTCT. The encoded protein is CASSLGRNTEAFS.

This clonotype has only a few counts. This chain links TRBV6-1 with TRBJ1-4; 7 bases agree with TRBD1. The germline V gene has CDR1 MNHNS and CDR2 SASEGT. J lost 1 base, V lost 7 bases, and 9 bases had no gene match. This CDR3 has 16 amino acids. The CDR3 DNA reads TGTGCCAGCAACAAACCTAACAGGGGAACTAATGAAAAACTGTTTTTT. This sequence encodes CASNKPNRGTNEKLFF.

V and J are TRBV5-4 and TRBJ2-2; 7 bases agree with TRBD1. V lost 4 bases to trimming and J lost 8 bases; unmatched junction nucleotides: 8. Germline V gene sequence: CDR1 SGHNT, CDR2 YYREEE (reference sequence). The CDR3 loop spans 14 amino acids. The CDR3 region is CASSQQTGTGELFF. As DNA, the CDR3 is TGTGCCAGCAGCCAGCAGACAGGGACAGGGGAGCTGTTTTTT.

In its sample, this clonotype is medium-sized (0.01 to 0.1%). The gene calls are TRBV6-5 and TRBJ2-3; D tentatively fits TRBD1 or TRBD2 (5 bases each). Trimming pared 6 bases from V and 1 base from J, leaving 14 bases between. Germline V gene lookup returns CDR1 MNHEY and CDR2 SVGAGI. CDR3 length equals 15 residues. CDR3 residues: CASSKVVGGTDTQYF. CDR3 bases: TGTGCCAGCAGCAAGGTGGTGGGGGGCACAGATACGCAGTATTTT.

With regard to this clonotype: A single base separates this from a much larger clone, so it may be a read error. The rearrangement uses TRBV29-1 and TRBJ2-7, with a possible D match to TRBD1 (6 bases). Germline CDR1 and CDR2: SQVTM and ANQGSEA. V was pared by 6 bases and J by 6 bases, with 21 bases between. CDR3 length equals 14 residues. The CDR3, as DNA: TGCAGCGTCAACCGGGACATCGACGTGGGCGAGCAGTACTTC. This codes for CSVNRDIDVGEQYF.

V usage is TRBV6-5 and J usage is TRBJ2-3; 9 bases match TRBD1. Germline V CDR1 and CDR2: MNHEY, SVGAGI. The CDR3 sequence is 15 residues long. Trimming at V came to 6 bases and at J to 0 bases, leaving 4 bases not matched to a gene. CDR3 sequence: CASRPGQGSTDTQYF. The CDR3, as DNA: TGTGCCAGCAGGCCGGGACAGGGAAGCACAGATACGCAGTATTTT.

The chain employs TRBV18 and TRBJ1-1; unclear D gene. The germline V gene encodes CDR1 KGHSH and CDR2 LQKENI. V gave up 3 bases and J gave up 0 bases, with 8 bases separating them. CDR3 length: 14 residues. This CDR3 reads CASSPGVLNTEAFF. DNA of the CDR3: TGTGCCAGCTCACCCGGCGTGTTGAACACTGAAGCTTTCTTT.

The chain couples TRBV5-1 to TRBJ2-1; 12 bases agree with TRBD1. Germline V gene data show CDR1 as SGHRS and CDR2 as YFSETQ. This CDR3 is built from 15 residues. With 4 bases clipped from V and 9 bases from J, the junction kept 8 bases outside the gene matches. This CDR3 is CASSGDGTGGLEQFF. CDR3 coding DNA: TGCGCCAGCAGCGGGGATGGGACAGGGGGCCTTGAGCAGTTCTTC.

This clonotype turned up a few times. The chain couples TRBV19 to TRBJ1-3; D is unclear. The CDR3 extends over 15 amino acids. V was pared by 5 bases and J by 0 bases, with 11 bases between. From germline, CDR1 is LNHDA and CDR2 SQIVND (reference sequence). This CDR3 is CASSGERYSGNTIYF. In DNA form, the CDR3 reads TGTGCCAGTAGTGGCGAACGATACTCTGGAAACACCATATATTTT.

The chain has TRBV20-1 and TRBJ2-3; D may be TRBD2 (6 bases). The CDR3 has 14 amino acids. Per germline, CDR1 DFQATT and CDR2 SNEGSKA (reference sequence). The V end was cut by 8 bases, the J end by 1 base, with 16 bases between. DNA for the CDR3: TGCAGTTTCGGACCGCGGGGTGGCACAGATACGCAGTATTTT. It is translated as CSFGPRGGTDTQYF.

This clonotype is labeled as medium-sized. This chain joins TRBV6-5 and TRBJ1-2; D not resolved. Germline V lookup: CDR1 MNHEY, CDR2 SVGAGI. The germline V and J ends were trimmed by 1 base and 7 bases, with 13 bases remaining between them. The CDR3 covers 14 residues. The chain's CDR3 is CASSYYAGSSGYTF. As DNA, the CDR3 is TGTGCCAGCAGTTACTACGCGGGGAGTAGTGGCTACACCTTC.

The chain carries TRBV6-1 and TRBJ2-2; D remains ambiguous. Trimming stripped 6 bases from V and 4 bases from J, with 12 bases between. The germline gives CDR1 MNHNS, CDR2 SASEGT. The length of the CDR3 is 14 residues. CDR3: CASRVGLGTGELFF. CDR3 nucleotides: TGTGCCAGCAGGGTGGGTTTAGGCACCGGGGAGCTGTTTTTT.

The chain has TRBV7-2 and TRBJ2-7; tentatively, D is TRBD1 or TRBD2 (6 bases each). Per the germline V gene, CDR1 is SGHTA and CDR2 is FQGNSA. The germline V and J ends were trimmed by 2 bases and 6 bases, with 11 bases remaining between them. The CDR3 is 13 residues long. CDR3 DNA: TGTGCCAGCAGCTTAAAGGGGGGAGGCGAGCAGTACTTC. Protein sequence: CASSLKGGGEQYF.

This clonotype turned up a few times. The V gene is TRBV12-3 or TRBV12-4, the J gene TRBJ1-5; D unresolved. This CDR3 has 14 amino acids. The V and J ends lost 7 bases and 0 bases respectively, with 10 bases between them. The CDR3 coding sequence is TGTGCCAGCACCCTGGGCCTTAGCAATCAGCCCCAGCATTTT. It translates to CASTLGLSNQPQHF.

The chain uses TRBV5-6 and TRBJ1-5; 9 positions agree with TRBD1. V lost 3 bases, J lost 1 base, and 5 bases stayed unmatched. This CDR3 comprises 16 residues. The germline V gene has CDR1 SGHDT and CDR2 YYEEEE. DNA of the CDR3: TGTGCCAGCAGCTCGGACAGGGGTTTGAGCAATCAGCCCCAGCATTTT. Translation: CASSSDRGLSNQPQHF.

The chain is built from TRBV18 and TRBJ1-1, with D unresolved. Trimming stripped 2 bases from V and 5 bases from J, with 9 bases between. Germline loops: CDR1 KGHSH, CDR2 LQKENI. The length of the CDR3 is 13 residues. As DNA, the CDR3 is TGTGCCAGCTCACCAACAAGCAGAACTGAAGCTTTCTTT. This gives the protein CASSPTSRTEAFF.

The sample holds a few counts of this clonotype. DNA of the CDR3: TGTGCCAGTAGTATAGATGTGGGGGCAAACTACGAGCAGTACTTC. As protein: CASSIDVGANYEQYF. The chain links TRBV19 to TRBJ2-7; perhaps TRBD1 as D (6 bases). Trimming removed 0 bases from V and 3 bases from J, with 12 bases in between. The CDR3 is 15 residues long. Germline V gives CDR1 LNHDA, CDR2 SQIVND (reference sequence).

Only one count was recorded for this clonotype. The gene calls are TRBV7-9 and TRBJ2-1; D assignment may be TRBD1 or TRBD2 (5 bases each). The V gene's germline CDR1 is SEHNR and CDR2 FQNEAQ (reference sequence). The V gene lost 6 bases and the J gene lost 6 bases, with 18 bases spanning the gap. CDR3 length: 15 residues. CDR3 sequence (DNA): TGTGCCAGCAGACCGGGACCGCACCTCCCCAATGAGCAGTTCTTC. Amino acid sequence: CASRPGPHLPNEQFF.

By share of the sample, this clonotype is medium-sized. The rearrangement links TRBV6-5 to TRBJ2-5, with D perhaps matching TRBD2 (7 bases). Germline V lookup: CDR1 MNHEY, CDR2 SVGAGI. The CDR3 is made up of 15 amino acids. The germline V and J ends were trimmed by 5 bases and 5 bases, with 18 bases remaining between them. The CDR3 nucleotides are TGTGCCAGCAGTCTGGACCCGGGGGGCCGGGAGACCCAGTACTTC. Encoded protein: CASSLDPGGRETQYF.

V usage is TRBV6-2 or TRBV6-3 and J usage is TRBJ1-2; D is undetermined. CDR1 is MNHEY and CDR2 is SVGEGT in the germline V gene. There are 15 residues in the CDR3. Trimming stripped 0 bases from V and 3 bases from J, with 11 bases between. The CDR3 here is CASSYSKRGDYGYTF. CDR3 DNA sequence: TGTGCCAGCAGTTACTCGAAGAGAGGTGACTATGGCTACACCTTC.

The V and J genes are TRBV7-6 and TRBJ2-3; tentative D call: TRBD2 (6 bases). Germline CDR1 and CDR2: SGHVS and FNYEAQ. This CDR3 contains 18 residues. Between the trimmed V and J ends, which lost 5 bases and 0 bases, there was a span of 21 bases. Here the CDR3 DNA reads TGTGCCAGCAGCCCCGACAAGGGTGGAGGGGATAGCACAGATACGCAGTATTTT. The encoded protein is CASSPDKGGGDSTDTQYF.

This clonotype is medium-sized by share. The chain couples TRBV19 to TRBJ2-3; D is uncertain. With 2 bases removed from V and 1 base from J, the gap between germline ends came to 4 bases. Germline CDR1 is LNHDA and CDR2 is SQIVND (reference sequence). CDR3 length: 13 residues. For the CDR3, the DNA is TGTGCCAGTAGTATACGGGGCACAGATACGCAGTATTTT. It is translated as CASSIRGTDTQYF.

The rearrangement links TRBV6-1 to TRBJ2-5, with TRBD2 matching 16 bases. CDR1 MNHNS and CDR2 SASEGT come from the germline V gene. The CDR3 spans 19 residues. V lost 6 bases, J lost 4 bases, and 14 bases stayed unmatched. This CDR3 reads CASSYEGTSGGARGETQYF. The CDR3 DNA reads TGTGCCAGCAGCTACGAGGGGACTAGCGGGGGGGCCCGGGGAGAGACCCAGTACTTC.

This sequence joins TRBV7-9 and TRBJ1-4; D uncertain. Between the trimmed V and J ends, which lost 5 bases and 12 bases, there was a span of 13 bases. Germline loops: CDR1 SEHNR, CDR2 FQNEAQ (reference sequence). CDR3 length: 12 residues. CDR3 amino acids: CASSHELSELFF. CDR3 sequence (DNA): TGTGCCAGCAGCCACGAACTCAGTGAACTGTTTTTT.

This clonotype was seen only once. CDR3 DNA: TGTGCCAGCTCACCAGGGAACAACAACAATCAGCCCCAGCATTTT. Translation: CASSPGNNNNQPQHF. This chain connects TRBV18 to TRBJ1-5; no reliable D call. Germline V CDR1 and CDR2: KGHSH, LQKENI. With 2 bases removed from V and 3 bases from J, the gap between germline ends came to 11 bases. The CDR3 is made up of 15 amino acids.

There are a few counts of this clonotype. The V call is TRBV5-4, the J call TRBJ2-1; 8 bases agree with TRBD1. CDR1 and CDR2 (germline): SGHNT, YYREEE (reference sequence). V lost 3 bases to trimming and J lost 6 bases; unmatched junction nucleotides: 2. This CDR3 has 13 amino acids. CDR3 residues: CASSSTGGNEQFF. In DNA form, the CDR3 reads TGTGCCAGCAGCTCCACAGGGGGCAATGAGCAGTTCTTC.

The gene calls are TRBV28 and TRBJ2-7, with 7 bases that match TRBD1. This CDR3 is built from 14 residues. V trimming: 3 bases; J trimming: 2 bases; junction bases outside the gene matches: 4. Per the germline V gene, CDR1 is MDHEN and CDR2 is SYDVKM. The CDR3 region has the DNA TGTGCCAGCAGTTTGGGACAGCCGACCTACGAGCAGTACTTC. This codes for CASSLGQPTYEQYF. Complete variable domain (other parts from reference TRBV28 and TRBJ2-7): DVKVTQSSRYLVKRTGEKVFLECVQDMDHENMFWYRQDPGLGLRLIYFSYDVKMKEKGDIPEGYSVSREKKERFSLILESASTNQTSMYLCASSLGQPTYEQYFGPGTRLTVT.

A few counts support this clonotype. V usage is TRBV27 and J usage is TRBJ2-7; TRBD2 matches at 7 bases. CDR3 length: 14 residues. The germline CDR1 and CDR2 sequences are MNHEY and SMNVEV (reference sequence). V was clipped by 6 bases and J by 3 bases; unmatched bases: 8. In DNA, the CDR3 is TGTGCCAGCAGACCGGGACTAAGATTCTACGAGCAGTACTTC. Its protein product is CASRPGLRFYEQYF.

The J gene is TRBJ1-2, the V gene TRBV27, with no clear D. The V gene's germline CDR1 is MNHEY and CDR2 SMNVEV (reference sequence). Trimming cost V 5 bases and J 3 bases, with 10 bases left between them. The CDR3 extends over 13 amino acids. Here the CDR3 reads CASSPRADYGYTF. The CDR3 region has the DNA TGTGCCAGCAGTCCCCGGGCAGACTATGGCTACACCTTC.

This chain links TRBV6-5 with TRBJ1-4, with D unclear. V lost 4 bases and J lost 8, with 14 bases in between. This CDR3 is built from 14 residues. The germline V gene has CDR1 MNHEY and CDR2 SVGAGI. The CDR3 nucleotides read TGTGCCAGCAGTTCCGGGAGGGCGAGAGAAAAACTGTTTTTT. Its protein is CASSSGRAREKLFF.

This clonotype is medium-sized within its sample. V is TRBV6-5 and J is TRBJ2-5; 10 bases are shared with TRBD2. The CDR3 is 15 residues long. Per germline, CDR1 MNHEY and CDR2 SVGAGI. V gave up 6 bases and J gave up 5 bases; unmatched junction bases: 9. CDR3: CASSFGTSAHETQYF. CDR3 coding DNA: TGTGCCAGCAGCTTTGGGACTAGCGCCCACGAGACCCAGTACTTC.